The 7 T cell receptor beta chains presented below share a single source sample, sequenced in a study of T cell responses to AZD1222 COVID-19 vaccine. TCRdb's copy holds only in-frame clones and misses some; the assay was immunoSEQ multiplex PCR. The sample has some 150,000 clones, over 75% seen once. The sequences come from peripheral blood, collected 28 days after the second dose of the MenACWY control vaccine. These receptors came from an adult who received the MenACWY meningococcal vaccine as a control.

This clone was detected only once. The chain has TRBV3-1 (or the pseudogene TRBV3-2) and TRBJ2-5; 8 bases align to TRBD2. The junction had 7 bases not matched to a gene; V was cut back by 4 bases and J by 3 bases. Germline V lookup: CDR1 LGHDT, CDR2 YNNKEL (reference sequence). The CDR3 spans 15 residues. This CDR3 is CASSPPTAGEETQYF. The CDR3 DNA follows: TGTGCCAGCAGCCCGCCAACAGCGGGGGAAGAGACCCAGTACTTC.

The chain has TRBV5-1 and TRBJ1-1, with 7 bases fitting TRBD1. The CDR3 extends over 15 amino acids. V was clipped by 3 bases and J by 2 bases; unmatched bases: 7. Per germline, CDR1 SGHRS and CDR2 YFSETQ. CDR3 nucleotide sequence: TGCGCCAGCAGCTGGGGCCGACAGGGAAACACTGAAGCTTTCTTT. It yields the protein CASSWGRQGNTEAFF.

The chain has TRBV27 and TRBJ2-2, with D perhaps TRBD1 or TRBD2 (6 bases each). The germline CDR1 and CDR2 sequences are MNHEY and SMNVEV (reference sequence). V dropped 5 bases and J dropped 2 bases, with 21 bases sitting between them. CDR3 length: 18 residues. CDR3: CASSRVGRRDTNTGELFF. The CDR3 nucleotides read TGTGCCAGCAGTCGGGTTGGAAGGCGGGACACAAACACCGGGGAGCTGTTTTTT.

The chain employs TRBV12-3 or TRBV12-4 and TRBJ1-3; D remains ambiguous. Trimming stripped 0 bases from V and 2 bases from J, with 2 bases between. This CDR3 region has 13 residues. The CDR3 is CASSLAPGNTIYF. The DNA for the CDR3 is TGTGCCAGCAGTTTAGCTCCTGGAAACACCATATATTTT.

The chain is built from TRBV27 and TRBJ2-7, with 8 bases that match TRBD2. This CDR3 contains 14 residues. Per the germline V gene, CDR1 is MNHEY and CDR2 is SMNVEV (reference sequence). V shed 0 bases and J 6 bases; nucleotides not matched to a gene: 4. CDR3 amino acids: CASSLSGGRREQYF. The DNA for the CDR3 is TGTGCCAGCAGTTTATCGGGCGGGAGGCGCGAGCAGTACTTC.

This clone appeared once. The rearrangement links TRBV28 to TRBJ2-7; unclear D gene. The CDR3 spans 14 residues. V was shortened by 3 bases and J by 2 bases, with 11 bases between the two germline ends. CDR1 is MDHEN and CDR2 is SYDVKM in the germline V gene. The CDR3 loop reads CASSFGAKPYEQYF. The CDR3 nucleotides read TGTGCCAGCAGTTTCGGTGCCAAGCCCTACGAGCAGTACTTC. Filled out from reference TRBV28 and TRBJ2-7, the complete variable domain reads DVKVTQSSRYLVKRTGEKVFLECVQDMDHENMFWYRQDPGLGLRLIYFSYDVKMKEKGDIPEGYSVSREKKERFSLILESASTNQTSMYLCASSFGAKPYEQYFGPGTRLTVT.

The J gene is TRBJ2-2, the V gene TRBV9, with D possibly matching TRBD1 (6 bases). The CDR3 has 13 residues. V was cut by 4 bases and J by 6 bases, with 10 bases left in between. Germline V lookup: CDR1 SGDLS, CDR2 YYNGEE. This CDR3 reads CASSPRTAGELFF. CDR3 sequence (DNA): TGTGCCAGCAGCCCCCGGACAGCCGGGGAGCTGTTTTTT.